This TCR beta chain was recorded in a study of T cell responses to AZD1222 COVID-19 vaccine. Study-level points and caveats: Repertoire sampling happened only post peak T cell response. The donor cohort was predominantly white British with a female majority, and clonal diversity may have been underestimated.

The repertoire was sequenced with immunoSEQ multiplex PCR; TCRdb's copy has only in-frame clones and lacks some. The sample yields some 200,000 clones, approximately 91% seen once. As for this clone: The antigen is undetermined.

With 3 bases clipped from V and 1 base from J, the junction kept 6 bases outside the gene matches. The germline gives CDR1 SGHTA, CDR2 FQGNSA. The CDR3 is 16 amino acids. This material consisted of peripheral blood, taken on day 0 of AZD1222 vaccination. This chain links TRBV7-2 with TRBJ2-7, with TRBD2 identical over 10 bases. This sequence originates from an adult in good health. The CDR3 bases are TGTGCCAGCAGCTTTTCTAGCGGGAGTATTTCCTACGAGCAGTACTTC. It is translated as CASSFSSGSISYEQYF. Full variable domain (outside the CDR3, taken from reference TRBV7-2 and TRBJ2-7): GAGVSQSPSNKVTEKGKDVELRCDPISGHTALYWYRQSLGQGLEFLIYFQGNSAPDKSGLPSDRFSAERTGGSVSTLTIQRTQQEDSAVYLCASSFSSGSISYEQYFGPGTRLTVT.